This TCR beta chain was retrieved from a study of T cells in Graves' hyperthyroidism and ophthalmopathy. Comments on this clonotype: A junction boundary mismatches the germline segment, possibly from a read error.

TCR beta CDR3 region amplification was performed from RNA transcripts. An initial round of RT-PCR targeting the TCR CDR3 relied on the HTBI primer set. TCRdb called the multiplex PCR reads again in MiXCR, with one record for every CDR3 protein. The repertoire holds 500,000 or so distinct CDR3 sequences, with about 15% as singletons. PBMCs were sourced from approximately 9 ml fresh peripheral blood. The CDR3 extends over 13 amino acids. Germline V gene data show CDR1 as MNHEY and CDR2 as SVGEGT. The genes are TRBV6-2 or TRBV6-3 and TRBJ1-1; D remains ambiguous. Sequenced input: blood. This receptor was obtained from a young woman with Graves' ophthalmopathy. DNA for the CDR3: TGTACCAGCACCGTAAGTCCGGGAACTGAAGCTTTCTTT. Translated, it gives CTSTVSPGTEAFF.